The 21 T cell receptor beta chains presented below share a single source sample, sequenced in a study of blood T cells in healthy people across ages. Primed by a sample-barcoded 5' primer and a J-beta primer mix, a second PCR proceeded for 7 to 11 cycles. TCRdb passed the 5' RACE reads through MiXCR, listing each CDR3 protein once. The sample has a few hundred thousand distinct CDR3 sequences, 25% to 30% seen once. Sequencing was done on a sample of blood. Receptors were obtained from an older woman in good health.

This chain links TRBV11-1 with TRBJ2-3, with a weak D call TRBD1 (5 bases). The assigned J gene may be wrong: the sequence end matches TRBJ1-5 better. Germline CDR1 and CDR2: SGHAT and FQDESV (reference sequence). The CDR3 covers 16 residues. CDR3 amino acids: CASSPSYRGVGDTQHF. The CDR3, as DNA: TGTGCCAGCAGCCCCTCCTACCGGGGGGTGGGGGATACGCAGCATTTT.

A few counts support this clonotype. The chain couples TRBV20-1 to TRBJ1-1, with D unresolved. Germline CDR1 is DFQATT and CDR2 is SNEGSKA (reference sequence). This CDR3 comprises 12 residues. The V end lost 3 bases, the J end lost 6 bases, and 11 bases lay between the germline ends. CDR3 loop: CSASSGISEAFF. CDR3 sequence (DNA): TGCAGTGCTAGTTCCGGGATCTCTGAAGCTTTCTTT.

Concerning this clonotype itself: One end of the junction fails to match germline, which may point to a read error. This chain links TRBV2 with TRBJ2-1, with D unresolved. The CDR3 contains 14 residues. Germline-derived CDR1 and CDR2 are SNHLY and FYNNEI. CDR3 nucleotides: TGTGCCAGCAGTAAAGGGCGCTCCTACGATGAGCAGTTCTTC. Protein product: CASSKGRSYDEQFF.

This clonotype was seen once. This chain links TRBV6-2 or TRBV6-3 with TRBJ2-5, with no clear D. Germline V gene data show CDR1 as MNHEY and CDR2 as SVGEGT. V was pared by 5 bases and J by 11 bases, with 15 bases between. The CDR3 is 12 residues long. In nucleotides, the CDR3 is TGTGCCAGCAGTCATGACACCTTCGTACAGTACTTC. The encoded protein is CASSHDTFVQYF.

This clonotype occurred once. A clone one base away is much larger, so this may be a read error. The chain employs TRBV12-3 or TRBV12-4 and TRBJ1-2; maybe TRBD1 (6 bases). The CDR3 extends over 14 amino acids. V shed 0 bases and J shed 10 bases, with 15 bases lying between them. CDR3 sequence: CASSLASQGRVYTF. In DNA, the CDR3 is TGTGCCAGCAGTTTAGCGAGCCAGGGGCGCGTCTACACCTTC.

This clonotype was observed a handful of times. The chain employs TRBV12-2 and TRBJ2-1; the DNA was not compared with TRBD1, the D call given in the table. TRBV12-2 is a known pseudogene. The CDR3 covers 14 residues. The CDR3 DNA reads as TGTGCAAGTCGCTTGGACAGGGTGGGCAATGAGCAGTTCTTC. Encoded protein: CASRLDRVGNEQFF.

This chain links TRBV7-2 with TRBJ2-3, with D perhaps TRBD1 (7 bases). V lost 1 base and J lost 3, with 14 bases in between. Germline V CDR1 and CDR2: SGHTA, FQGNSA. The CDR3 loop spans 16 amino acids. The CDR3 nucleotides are TGTGCCAGCAGCTTAGGAGCGGGCAGGGGGACAGATACGCAGTATTTT. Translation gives CASSLGAGRGTDTQYF.

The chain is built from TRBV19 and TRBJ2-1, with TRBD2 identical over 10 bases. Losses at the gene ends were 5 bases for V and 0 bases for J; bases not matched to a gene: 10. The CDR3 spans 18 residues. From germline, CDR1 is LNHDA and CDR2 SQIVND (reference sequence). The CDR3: CASSSSGAGGFSYNEQFF. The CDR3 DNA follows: TGTGCCAGTAGTTCTAGTGGAGCGGGAGGGTTCTCCTACAATGAGCAGTTCTTC. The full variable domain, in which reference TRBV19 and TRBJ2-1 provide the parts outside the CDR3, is DGGITQSPKYLFRKEGQNVTLSCEQNLNHDAMYWYRQDPGQGLRLIYYSQIVNDFQKGDIAEGYSVSREKKESFPLTVTSAQKNPTAFYLCASSSSGAGGFSYNEQFFGPGTRLTVL.

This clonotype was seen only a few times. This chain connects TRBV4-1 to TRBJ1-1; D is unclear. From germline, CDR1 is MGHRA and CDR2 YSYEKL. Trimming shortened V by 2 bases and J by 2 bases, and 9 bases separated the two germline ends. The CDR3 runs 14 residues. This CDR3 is CASSQLPANTEAFF. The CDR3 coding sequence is TGCGCCAGCAGCCAATTACCGGCAAACACTGAAGCTTTCTTT.

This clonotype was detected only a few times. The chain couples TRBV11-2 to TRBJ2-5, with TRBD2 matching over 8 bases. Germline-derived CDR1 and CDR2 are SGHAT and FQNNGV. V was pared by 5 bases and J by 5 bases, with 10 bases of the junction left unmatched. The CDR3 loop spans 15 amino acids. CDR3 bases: TGTGCCAGCAGCCACGCTATCGGCGGGAGGGAGACCCAGTACTTC. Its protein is CASSHAIGGRETQYF.

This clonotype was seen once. The CDR3 reads CASSQGPGKGNTIYF. The DNA of the CDR3 is TGTGCCAGCAGCCAAGGGCCAGGCAAGGGAAACACCATATATTTT. The rearrangement links TRBV14 to TRBJ1-3; D call uncertain. Germline assignment: CDR1 SGHDN and CDR2 FVKESK. V lost 1 base and J lost 4, with 11 bases in between. This CDR3 has 15 residues.

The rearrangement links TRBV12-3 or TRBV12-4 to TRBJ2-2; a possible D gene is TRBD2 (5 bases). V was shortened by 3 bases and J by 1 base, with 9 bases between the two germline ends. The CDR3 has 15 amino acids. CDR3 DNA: TGTGCCAGCAGTTTCTCTGCGGGGAACACCGGGGAGCTGTTTTTT. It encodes CASSFSAGNTGELFF.

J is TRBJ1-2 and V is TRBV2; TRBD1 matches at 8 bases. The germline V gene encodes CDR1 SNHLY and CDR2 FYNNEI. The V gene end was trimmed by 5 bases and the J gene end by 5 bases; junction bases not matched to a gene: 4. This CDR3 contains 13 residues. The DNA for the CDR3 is TGTGCCAGCAGTTCGGGACAGGTTTATGGCTACACCTTC. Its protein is CASSSGQVYGYTF.

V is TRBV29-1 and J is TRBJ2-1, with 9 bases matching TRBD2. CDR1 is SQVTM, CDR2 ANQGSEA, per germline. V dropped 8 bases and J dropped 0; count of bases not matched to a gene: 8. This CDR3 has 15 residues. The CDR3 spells CSTLGGRGSYNEQFF. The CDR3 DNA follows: TGCAGCACCCTAGGCGGGAGGGGCTCCTACAATGAGCAGTTCTTC.

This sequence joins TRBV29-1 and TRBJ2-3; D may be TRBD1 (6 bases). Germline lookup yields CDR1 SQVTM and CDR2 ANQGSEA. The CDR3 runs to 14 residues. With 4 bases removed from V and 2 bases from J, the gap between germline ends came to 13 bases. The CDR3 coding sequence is TGCAGCGTTGCGGACAGCTTCTACACAGATACGCAGTATTTT. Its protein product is CSVADSFYTDTQYF.

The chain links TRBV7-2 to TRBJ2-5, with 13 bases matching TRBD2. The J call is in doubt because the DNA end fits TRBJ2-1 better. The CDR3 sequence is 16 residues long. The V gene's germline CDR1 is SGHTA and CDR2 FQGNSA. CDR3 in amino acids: CASSLILAGGSNEQFF. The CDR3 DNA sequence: TGTGCCAGCAGCTTAATACTAGCGGGGGGGTCCAATGAGCAGTTCTTC.

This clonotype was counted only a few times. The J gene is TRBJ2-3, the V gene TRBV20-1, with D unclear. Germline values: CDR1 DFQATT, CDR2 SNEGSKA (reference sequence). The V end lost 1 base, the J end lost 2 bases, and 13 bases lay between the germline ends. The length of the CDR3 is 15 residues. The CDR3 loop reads CSARVGEFDTDTQYF. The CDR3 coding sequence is TGCAGTGCTAGAGTAGGAGAGTTCGACACAGATACGCAGTATTTT.

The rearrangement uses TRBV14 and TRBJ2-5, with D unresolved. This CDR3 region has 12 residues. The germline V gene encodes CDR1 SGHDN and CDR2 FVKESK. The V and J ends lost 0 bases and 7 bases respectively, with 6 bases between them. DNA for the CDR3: TGTGCCAGCAGCCAAGATATCGGGACCCAGTACTTC. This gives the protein CASSQDIGTQYF. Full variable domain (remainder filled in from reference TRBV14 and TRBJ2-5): EAGVTQFPSHSVIEKGQTVTLRCDPISGHDNLYWYRRVMGKEIKFLLHFVKESKQDESGMPNNRFLAERTGGTYSTLKVQPAELEDSGVYFCASSQDIGTQYFGPGTRLLVL.

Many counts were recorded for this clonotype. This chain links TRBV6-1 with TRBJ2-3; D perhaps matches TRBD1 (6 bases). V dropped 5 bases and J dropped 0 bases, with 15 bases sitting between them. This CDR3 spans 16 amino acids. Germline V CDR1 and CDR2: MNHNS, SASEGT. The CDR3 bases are TGTGCCAGCAGTCCTCAGGGGACCCGTAGCACAGATACGCAGTATTTT. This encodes CASSPQGTRSTDTQYF.

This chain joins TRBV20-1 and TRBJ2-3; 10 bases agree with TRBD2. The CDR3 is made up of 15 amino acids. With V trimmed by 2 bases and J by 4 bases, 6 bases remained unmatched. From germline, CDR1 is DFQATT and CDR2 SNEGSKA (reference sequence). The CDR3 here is CSARRSSGRADTQYF. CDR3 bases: TGCAGTGCTAGAAGGTCTAGCGGGAGAGCAGATACGCAGTATTTT.

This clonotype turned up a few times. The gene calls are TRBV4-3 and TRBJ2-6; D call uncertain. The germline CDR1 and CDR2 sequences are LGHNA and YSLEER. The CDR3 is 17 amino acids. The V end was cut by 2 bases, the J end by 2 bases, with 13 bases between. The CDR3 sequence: CASSQSYPGTGANVLTF. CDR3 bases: TGCGCCAGCAGCCAATCGTACCCAGGAACTGGGGCCAACGTCCTGACTTTC.